The clone carrying this TCR beta chain has a handful of counts. What it binds is not known. V lost 0 bases to trimming and J lost 4 bases, with 4 bases between them. Germline lookup yields CDR1 SGHTA and CDR2 FQGNSA. This CDR3 spans 13 amino acids. This sample stems from a study of T cells in Graves' hyperthyroidism and ophthalmopathy. Findings of the study overall: Model output signaled ophthalmopathy a median roughly 6.5 months ahead of onset.

What was amplified from RNA transcripts were TCR beta CDR3 regions. Initially, a first-round RT-PCR of the TCR CDR3 employed the HTBI primer set. TCRdb independently ran MiXCR on the multiplex PCR reads; one entry per CDR3 protein. The sample consists of about 510,000 distinct CDR3 sequences, 14% of them appearing once. Patients were aged 18 to 65, had disease duration under 2 months, and had newly diagnosed hyperthyroidism. The source of the PBMCs was 8.5 to 10 ml of fresh peripheral blood. The chain recombines TRBV7-2 with TRBJ1-5; D is ambiguous. Sequences were obtained from blood. This sequence was found in a woman aged 35 to 49 with Graves' hyperthyroidism. For the CDR3, the DNA is TGTGCCAGCAGCTTAGCGCGAAATCAGCCCCAGCATTTT. It translates to CASSLARNQPQHF.